The entry that follows covers one T cell receptor (beta chain) sequence. Its specificity is not known. Other nucleotide sequences in the sample specify the same CDR3. The data originate from a study of cytomegalovirus exposure and HLA in healthy donors. Points from the study as a whole: Within a later analysis, the majority of CMV-associated TCR beta chains appeared HLA-restricted. There were some V segments, including TRBV6-2 and TRBV6-3, excluded as indistinguishable. An Asian-associated ancestry cluster reportedly showed fewer N-insertions than the roughly 670-donor mean in a later analysis.

This PCR relied on a set of 60 Vbeta primers and 13 Jbeta primers. Sequencing used immunoSEQ multiplex PCR; TCRdb keeps in-frame clones, though not all of them. This sample carries around 200,000 clones, around 79% of them seen once, and the ten largest clones take roughly 1.6%. The V end lost 6 bases, the J end lost 5 bases, and 10 bases lay between the germline ends. The germline V gene has CDR1 SNHLY and CDR2 FYNNEI. This CDR3 contains 12 residues. The chain has TRBV2 and TRBJ1-2; the D gene is possibly TRBD1 (5 bases). The receptor was isolated from a woman aged 18-29 years in good health and CMV-seronegative. Sequencing input: PBMCs. The CDR3 reads CASSEDIYGYTF. The CDR3 nucleotides read TGTGCCAGCAGCGAGGACATATATGGCTACACCTTC.